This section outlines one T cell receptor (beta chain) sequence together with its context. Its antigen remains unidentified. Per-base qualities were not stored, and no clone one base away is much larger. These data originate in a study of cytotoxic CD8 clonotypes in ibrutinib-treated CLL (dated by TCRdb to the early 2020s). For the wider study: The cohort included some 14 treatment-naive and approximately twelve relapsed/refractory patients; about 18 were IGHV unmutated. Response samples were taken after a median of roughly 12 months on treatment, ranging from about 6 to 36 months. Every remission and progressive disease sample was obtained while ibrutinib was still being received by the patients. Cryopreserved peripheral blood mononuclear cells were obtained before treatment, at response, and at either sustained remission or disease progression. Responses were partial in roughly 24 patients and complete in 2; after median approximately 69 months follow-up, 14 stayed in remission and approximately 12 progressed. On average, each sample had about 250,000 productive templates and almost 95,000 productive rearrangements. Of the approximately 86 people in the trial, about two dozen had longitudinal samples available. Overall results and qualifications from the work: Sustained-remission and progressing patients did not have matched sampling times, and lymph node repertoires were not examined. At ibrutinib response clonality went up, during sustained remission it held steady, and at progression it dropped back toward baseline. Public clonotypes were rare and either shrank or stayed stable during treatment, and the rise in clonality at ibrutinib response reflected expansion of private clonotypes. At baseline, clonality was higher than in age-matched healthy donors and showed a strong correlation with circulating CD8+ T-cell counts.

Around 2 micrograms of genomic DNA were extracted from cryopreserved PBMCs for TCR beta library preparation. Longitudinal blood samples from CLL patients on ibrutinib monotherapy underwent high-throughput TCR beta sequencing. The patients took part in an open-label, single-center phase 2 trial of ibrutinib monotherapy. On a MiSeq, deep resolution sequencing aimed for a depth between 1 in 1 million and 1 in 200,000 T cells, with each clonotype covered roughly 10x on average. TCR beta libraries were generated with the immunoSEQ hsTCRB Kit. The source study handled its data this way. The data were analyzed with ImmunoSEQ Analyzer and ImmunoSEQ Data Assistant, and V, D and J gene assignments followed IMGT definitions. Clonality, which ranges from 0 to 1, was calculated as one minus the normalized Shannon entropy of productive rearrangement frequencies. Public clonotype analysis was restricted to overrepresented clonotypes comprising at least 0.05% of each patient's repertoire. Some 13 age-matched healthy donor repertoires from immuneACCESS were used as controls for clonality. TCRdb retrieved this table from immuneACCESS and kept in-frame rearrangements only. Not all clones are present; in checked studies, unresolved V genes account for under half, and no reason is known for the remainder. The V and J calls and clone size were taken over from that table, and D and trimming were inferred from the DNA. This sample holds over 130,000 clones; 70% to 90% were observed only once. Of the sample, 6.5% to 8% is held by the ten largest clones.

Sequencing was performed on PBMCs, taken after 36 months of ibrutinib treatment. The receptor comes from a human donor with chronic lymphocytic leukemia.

At the DNA level, the sequence is TGTGCCAGCAGTACGGGACAGGTTTATGGCTACACCTTC. It specifies CASSTGQVYGYTF. The V and J segments used are TRBV28 and TRBJ1-2, and TRBD1 matches 8 of the central bases. The CDR3 numbers 13 residues from cysteine through phenylalanine. Just the 39-base CDR3 DNA is kept, in frame starting at base 1. CDR1 MDHEN and CDR2 SYDVKM are derived from the germline V gene. From V the trimming removes 5 bases and from J it removes 5 bases, while the gene matches leave 4 bases of the junction unaccounted for.